A selection of T cell receptor beta chains follows, all from one sample in a study of OX40 agonist ivuxolimab in advanced cancers. This table comes from immunoSEQ multiplex PCR, and its TCRdb copy is limited to in-frame clones, with some not included. The sample comprises around 67,000 clones, around 84% of which are singletons, and approximately 2% rests with the top ten. Source: CD4+ or CD8+ T cells sorted from blood, taken in a trial of the OX40 agonist ivuxolimab. Every receptor here comes from an adult with an advanced solid tumor such as melanoma, head and neck, liver or kidney cancer. Each CDR3 is given with its conserved first and last residue. The D gene is left open where the match is weak. Only some rows state a clone size, as once, few, many or a class for expanded clones.

v_gene	d_gene	j_gene	abundance	len	CDR3aa	CDR3nt
TRBV19	TRBD1	TRBJ2-2	few	14	CASRGTGVTGELFF	TGTGCCAGTAGAGGGACAGGGGTGACCGGGGAGCTGTTTTTT
TRBV4-1	TRBD2	TRBJ2-7	few	13	CASSQARTSGQYF	TGCGCCAGCAGCCAAGCCCGGACTAGCGGGCAGTACTTC
TRBV30	.	TRBJ1-5	.	13	CAWKGGRNQPQHF	TGTGCCTGGAAGGGGGGCAGAAATCAGCCCCAGCATTTT
TRBV9	.	TRBJ2-1	.	15	CASSPGAAQRDEQFF	TGTGCCAGCAGCCCCGGGGCAGCCCAGAGGGATGAGCAGTTCTTC
TRBV7-2	TRBD2	TRBJ2-2	.	15	CASSVAGGGTGELFF	TGTGCCAGCAGCGTAGCGGGGGGGGGCACCGGGGAGCTGTTTTTT
TRBV21-1	.	TRBJ1-4	.	15	CASSTGTGINEKLFF	TGTGCCAGCAGCACCGGGACAGGGATTAATGAAAAACTGTTTTTT
TRBV28	.	TRBJ2-7	.	15	CASREPGRRDYEQYF	TGTGCCAGCAGGGAACCGGGACGGAGGGACTACGAGCAGTACTTC
TRBV28	TRBD2	TRBJ2-3	.	14	CASRRGASTDTQYF	TGTGCCAGCAGGCGGGGGGCTAGCACAGATACGCAGTATTTT
TRBV18	.	TRBJ2-7	.	15	CASSPGQGNSYEQYF	TGTGCCAGCTCACCGGGACAAGGAAACTCCTACGAGCAGTACTTC
TRBV6-1	TRBD1	TRBJ1-3	once	17	CASSGRDRSFLGNTIYF	TGTGCCAGCAGTGGCCGGGACAGGTCTTTTCTTGGAAACACCATATATTTT
TRBV19	TRBD2	TRBJ2-2	once	16	CASSMGSSGGTGELFF	TGTGCCAGTAGTATGGGTTCTAGCGGGGGGACCGGGGAGCTGTTTTTT
TRBV10-3	.	TRBJ1-1	.	16	CAISGGSFEGITEAFF	TGTGCCATCAGTGGGGGTTCGTTCGAGGGGATCACTGAAGCTTTCTTT
TRBV6-6	.	TRBJ2-3	.	14	CASSSGGIVDTQYF	TGTGCCAGCAGTTCGGGCGGGATCGTAGATACGCAGTATTTT
TRBV5-1	.	TRBJ1-1	.	13	CASSIGLNTEAFF	TGCGCCAGCAGCATAGGACTGAACACTGAAGCTTTCTTT
TRBV9	TRBD1	TRBJ1-4	.	15	CASSVTRDSYEKLFF	TGTGCCAGCAGCGTCACCCGGGACAGTTATGAAAAACTGTTTTTT
TRBV7-2	.	TRBJ1-2	.	15	CASSSLRGRNYGYTF	TGTGCCAGCAGCTCACTGAGGGGCCGGAATTATGGCTACACCTTC
TRBV29-1	.	TRBJ1-2	.	14	CSVGDDSTIYGYTF	TGCAGCGTTGGGGATGATAGCACTATATATGGCTACACCTTC
TRBV7-8	TRBD2	TRBJ2-5	.	15	CARVAGGPGRETQYF	TGTGCCAGGGTAGCGGGGGGCCCAGGCAGAGAGACCCAGTACTTC